Each of the 2 T cell receptor beta chains below was sequenced from the same sample in a study of blood T cells in healthy people across ages. For the second PCR, which ran for about 6 to 11 cycles, a sample-barcoded 5' primer and a J-beta primer mix were used. MiXCR, applied by TCRdb to the 5' RACE reads, yields one record per CDR3 protein. The data contain hundreds of thousands of distinct CDR3 sequences, roughly 60% of them singletons. Sequenced sample: blood. The receptor set was obtained from a man aged 25-40 years in good health.

The chain combines TRBV7-2 with TRBJ1-2; D remains ambiguous. The V gene lost 6 bases and the J gene lost 11 bases, with 13 bases spanning the gap. CDR3 length equals 11 residues. CDR1 and CDR2 from the germline V gene are SGHTA and FQGNSA. This chain's CDR3 is CASSSGGLYTF. The CDR3 DNA reads as TGTGCCAGCAGTTCCGGTGGGTTGTACACCTTC.

J is TRBJ2-5 and V is TRBV7-2; D uncertain. Germline CDR1 and CDR2: SGHTA and FQGNSA. CDR3 length equals 13 residues. V was cut by 7 bases and J by 2 bases, with 11 bases left in between. DNA for the CDR3: TGTGCCAGCACTCAAGACTTGCAAGAGACCCAGTACTTC. It encodes CASTQDLQETQYF.